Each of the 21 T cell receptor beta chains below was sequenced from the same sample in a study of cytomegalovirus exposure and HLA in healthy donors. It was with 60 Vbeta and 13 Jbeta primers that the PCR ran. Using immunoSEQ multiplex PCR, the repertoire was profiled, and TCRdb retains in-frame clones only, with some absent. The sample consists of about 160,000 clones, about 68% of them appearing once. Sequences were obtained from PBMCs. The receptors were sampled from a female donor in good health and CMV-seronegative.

CDR3 sequence: CASSLRDSEETQYF. CDR3 DNA sequence: TGCGCCAGCAGCCTCCGGGACAGCGAAGAGACCCAGTACTTC. V is TRBV5-1 and J is TRBJ2-5; 7 nucleotides match TRBD1. The junction had 6 bases not matched to a gene; V was cut back by 4 bases and J by 3 bases. The CDR3 spans 14 residues. Per the germline V gene, CDR1 is SGHRS and CDR2 is YFSETQ.

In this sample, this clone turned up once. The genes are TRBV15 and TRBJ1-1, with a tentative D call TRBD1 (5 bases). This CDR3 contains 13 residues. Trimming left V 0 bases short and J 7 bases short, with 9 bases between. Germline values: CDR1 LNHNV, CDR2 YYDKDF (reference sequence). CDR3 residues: CATSRDRASEAFF. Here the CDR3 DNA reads TGTGCCACCAGCAGAGACAGGGCTAGTGAAGCTTTCTTT.

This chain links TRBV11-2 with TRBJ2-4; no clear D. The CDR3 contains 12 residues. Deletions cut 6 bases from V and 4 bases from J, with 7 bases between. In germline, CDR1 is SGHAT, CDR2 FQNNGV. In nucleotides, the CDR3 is TGTGCCAGCAGGGGCAGGAAAAACATTCAGTACTTC. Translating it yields CASRGRKNIQYF.

This CDR3 is CASSAPNQPQHF. CDR3 nucleotide sequence: TGTGCCAGCAGTGCTCCTAATCAGCCCCAGCATTTT. The chain is built from TRBV2 and TRBJ1-5; D uncertain. Germline CDR1 SNHLY, CDR2 FYNNEI. This CDR3 region has 12 residues. V lost 4 bases to trimming and J lost 4 bases, with 5 bases between them.

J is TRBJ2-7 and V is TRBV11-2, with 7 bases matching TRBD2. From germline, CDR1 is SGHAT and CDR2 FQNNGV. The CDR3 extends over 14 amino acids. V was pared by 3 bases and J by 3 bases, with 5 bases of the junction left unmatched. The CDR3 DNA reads TGTGCCAGCAGCTTTGCGGGAGACAGCTACGAGCAGTACTTC. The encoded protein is CASSFAGDSYEQYF.

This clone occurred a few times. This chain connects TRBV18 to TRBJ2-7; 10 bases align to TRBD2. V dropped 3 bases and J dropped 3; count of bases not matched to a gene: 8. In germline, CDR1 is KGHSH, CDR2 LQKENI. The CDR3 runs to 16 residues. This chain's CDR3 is CASSPFQSSGSYEQYF. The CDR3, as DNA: TGTGCCAGCTCACCCTTCCAATCTAGCGGGAGCTACGAGCAGTACTTC.

CDR3 coding DNA: TGTGCCAGCAGTTCGATGCTAGCCCCCTACAATGAGCAGTTCTTC. Residues: CASSSMLAPYNEQFF. The chain links TRBV27 to TRBJ2-1; possibly TRBD2 for D (5 bases). The CDR3 contains 15 residues. V shed 4 bases and J shed 2 bases, with 12 bases lying between them. CDR1 is MNHEY, CDR2 SMNVEV, per germline (reference sequence).

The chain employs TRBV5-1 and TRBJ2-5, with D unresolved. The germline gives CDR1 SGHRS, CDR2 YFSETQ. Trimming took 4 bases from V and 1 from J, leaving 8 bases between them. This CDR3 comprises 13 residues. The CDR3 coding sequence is TGCGCCAGCAGCCGAGCTTTCCAAGAGACCCAGTACTTC. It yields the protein CASSRAFQETQYF.

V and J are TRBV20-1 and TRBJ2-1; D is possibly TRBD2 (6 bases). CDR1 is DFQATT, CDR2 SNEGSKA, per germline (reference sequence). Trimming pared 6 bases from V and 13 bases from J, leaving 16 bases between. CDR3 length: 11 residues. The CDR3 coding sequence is TGCAGTGCAGAACCGCGGGACTTACAGTTCTTC. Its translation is CSAEPRDLQFF.

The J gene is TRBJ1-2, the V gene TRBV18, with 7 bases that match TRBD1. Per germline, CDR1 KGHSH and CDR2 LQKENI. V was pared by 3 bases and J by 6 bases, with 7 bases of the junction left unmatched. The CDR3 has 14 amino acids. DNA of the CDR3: TGTGCCAGCTCACCGTCCTCAGGGGGAGATGGCTACACCTTC. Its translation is CASSPSSGGDGYTF. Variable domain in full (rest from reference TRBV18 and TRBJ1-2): NAGVMQNPRHLVRRRGQEARLRCSPMKGHSHVYWYRQLPEEGLKFMVYLQKENIIDESGMPKERFSAEFPKEGPSILRIQQVVRGDSAAYFCASSPSSGGDGYTFGSGTRLTVV.

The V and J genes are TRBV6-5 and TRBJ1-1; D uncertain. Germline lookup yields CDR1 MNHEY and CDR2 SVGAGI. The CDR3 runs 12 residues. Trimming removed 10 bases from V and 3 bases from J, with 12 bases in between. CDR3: CATRRVYTEAFF. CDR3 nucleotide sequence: TGTGCCACCCGGAGAGTATACACTGAAGCTTTCTTT.

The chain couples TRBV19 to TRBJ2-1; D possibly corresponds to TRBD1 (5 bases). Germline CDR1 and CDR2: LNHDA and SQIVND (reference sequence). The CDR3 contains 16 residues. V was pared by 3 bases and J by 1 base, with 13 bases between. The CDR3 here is CASSIRQRASYNEQFF. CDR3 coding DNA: TGTGCCAGTAGTATCCGACAGCGAGCTTCCTACAATGAGCAGTTCTTC. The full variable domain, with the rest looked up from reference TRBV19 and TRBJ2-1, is DGGITQSPKYLFRKEGQNVTLSCEQNLNHDAMYWYRQDPGQGLRLIYYSQIVNDFQKGDIAEGYSVSREKKESFPLTVTSAQKNPTAFYLCASSIRQRASYNEQFFGPGTRLTVL.

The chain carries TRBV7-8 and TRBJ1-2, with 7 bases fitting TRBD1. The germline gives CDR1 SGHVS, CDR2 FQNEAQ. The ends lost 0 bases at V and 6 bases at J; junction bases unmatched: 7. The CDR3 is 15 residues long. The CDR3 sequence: CASSLAWTGENGYTF. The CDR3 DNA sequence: TGTGCCAGCAGCTTAGCCTGGACAGGAGAAAATGGCTACACCTTC.

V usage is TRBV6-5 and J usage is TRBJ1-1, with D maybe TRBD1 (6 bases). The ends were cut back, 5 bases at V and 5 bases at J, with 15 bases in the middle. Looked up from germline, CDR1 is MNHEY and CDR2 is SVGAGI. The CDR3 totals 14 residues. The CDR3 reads CASSEGVLRTEAFF. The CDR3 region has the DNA TGTGCCAGCAGTGAGGGGGTCTTGAGGACTGAAGCTTTCTTT.

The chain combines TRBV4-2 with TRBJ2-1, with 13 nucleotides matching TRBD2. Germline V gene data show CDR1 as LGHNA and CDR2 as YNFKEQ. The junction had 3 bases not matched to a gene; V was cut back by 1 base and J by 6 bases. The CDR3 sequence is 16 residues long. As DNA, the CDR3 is TGTGCCAGCAGCCAAGCCGGGACTAGCGGGATCAATGAGCAGTTCTTC. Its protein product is CASSQAGTSGINEQFF.

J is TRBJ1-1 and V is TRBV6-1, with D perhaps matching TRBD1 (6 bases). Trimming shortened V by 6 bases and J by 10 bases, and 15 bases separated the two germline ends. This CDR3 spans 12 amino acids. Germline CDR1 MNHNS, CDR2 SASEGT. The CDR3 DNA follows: TGTGCCAGCAGAGAGTTAGTCAGGGGAGCTTTCTTT. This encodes CASRELVRGAFF.

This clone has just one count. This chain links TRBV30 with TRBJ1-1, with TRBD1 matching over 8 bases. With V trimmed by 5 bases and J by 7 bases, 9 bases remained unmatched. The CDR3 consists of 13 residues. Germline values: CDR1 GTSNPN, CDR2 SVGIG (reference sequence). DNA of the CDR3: TGTGCCTGGGCTTGGACAGGGAATGGTGAAGCTTTCTTT. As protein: CAWAWTGNGEAFF.

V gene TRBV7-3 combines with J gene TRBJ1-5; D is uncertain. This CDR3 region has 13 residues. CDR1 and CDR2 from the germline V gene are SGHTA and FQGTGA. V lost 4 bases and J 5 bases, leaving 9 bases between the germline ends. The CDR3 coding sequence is TGTGCCAGCAGCTCTTCACCGGATCAGCCCCAGCATTTT. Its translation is CASSSSPDQPQHF.

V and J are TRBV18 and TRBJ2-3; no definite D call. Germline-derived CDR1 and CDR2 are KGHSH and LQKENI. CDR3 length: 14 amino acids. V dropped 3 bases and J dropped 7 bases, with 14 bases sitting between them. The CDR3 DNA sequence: TGTGCCAGCTCACCGGCCGATGACTTAAATACGCAGTATTTT. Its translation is CASSPADDLNTQYF. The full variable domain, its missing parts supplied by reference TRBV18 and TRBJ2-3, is NAGVMQNPRHLVRRRGQEARLRCSPMKGHSHVYWYRQLPEEGLKFMVYLQKENIIDESGMPKERFSAEFPKEGPSILRIQQVVRGDSAAYFCASSPADDLNTQYFGPGTRLTVL.

The CDR3 DNA reads as TGCGCCAGCAGCCAAGAAAGGGGGCACAATCAGCCCCAGCATTTT. Protein: CASSQERGHNQPQHF. The genes are TRBV4-1 and TRBJ1-5, with 7 bases fitting TRBD1. V was pared by 0 bases and J by 3 bases, with 2 bases of the junction left unmatched. The CDR3 contains 15 residues. From germline, CDR1 is MGHRA and CDR2 YSYEKL.

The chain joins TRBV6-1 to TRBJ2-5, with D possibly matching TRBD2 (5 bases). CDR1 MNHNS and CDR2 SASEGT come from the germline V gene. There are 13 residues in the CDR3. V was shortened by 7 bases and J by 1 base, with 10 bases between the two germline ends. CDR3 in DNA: TGTGCCAGCACGGGGAGTCCCCAAGAGACCCAGTACTTC. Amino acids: CASTGSPQETQYF.